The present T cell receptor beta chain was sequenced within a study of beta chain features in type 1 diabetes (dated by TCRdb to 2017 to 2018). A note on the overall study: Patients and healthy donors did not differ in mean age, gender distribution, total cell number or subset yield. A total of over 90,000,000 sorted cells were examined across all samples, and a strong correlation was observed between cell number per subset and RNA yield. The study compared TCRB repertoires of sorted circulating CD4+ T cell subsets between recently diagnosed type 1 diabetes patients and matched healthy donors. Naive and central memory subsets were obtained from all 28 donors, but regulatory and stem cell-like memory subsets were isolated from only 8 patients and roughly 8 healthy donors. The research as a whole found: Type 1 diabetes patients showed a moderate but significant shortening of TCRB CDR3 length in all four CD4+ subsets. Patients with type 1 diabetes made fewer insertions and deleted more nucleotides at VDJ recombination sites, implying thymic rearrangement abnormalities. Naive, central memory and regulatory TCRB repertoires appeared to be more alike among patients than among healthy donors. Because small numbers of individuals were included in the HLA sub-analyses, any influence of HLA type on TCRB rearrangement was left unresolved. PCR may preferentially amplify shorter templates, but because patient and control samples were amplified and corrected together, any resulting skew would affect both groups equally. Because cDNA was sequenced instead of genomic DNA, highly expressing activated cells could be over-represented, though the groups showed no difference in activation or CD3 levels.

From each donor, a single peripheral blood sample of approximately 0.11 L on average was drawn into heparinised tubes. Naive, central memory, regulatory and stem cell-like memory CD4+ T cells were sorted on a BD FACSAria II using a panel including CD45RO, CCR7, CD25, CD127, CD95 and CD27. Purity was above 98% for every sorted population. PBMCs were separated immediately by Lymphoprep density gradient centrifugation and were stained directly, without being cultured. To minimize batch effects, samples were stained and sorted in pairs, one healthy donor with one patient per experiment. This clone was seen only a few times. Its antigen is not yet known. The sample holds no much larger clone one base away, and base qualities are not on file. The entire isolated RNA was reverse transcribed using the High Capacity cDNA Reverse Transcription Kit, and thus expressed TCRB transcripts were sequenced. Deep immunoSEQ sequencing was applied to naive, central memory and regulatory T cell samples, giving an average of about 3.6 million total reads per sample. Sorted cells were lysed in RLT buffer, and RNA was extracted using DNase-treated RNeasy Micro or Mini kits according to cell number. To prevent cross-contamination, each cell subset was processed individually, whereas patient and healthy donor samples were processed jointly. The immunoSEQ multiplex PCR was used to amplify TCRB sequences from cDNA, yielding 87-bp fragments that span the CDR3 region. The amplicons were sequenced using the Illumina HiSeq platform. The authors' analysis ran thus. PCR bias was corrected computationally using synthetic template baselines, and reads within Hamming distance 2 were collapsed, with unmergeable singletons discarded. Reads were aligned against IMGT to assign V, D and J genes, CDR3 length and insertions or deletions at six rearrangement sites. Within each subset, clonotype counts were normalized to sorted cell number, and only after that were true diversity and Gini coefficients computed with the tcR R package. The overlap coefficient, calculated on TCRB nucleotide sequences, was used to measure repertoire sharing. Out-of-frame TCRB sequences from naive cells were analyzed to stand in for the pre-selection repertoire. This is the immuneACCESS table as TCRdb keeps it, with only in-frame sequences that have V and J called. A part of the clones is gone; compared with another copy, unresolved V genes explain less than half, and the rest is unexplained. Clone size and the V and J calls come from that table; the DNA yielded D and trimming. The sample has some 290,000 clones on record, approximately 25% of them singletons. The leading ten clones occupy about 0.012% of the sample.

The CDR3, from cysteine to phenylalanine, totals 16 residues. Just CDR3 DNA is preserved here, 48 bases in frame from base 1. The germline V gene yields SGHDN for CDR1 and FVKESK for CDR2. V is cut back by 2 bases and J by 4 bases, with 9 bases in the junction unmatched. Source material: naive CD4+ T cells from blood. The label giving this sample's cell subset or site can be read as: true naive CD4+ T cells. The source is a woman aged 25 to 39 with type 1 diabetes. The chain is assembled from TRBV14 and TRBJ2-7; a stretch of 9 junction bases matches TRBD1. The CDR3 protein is CASSQLPGQGQYEQYF. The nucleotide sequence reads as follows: TGTGCCAGCAGCCAACTACCGGGACAGGGACAATACGAGCAGTACTTC.